This entry is about one T cell receptor beta chain. These data are taken from a study of response to subunit inactivated influenza vaccine. From the RT-PCR reads, TCRdb called clonotypes with MiXCR, one entry per CDR3 protein. The repertoire holds about 540,000 distinct CDR3 sequences, roughly a quarter seen once, with approximately 3% in the top ten. V lost 5 bases to trimming and J lost 6 bases, with 14 bases between them. CDR1 is MGHDK and CDR2 is SYGVNS in the germline V gene. CDR3 length equals 14 residues. The same sample was also used in a study of T cells expressing NK-cell markers. This second study notes: cDNA encoding TCR beta was synthesized via 5'RACE template switching incorporating UMIs. Repertoires of TCR beta were obtained from T cells sorted as CD3+CD56+NKG2C+, CD3+CD56+NKG2C- and CD3+CD56-NKG2C+. Among eight sequenced donors, seven carried HCMV seropositivity while one was seronegative. A handful of donors likewise had their CD3+CD56-NKG2C+ fraction led by these clonotypes. There remained a lack of clarity about HCMV specificity of expanded NKG2C+ T cell clones.

The material sequenced was CD4+ T cells sorted from PBMCs, taken less than 13 days after vaccination. The TCR comes from a man aged 45-60 years who received an inactivated influenza vaccine. J is TRBJ2-1 and V is TRBV25-1; D unresolved. CDR3 in amino acids: CASSLWHVPNEQFF. The CDR3 region has the DNA TGTGCCAGCAGTCTTTGGCACGTTCCCAATGAGCAGTTCTTC.